This T cell receptor beta chain derives from a study of T cell responses to AZD1222 COVID-19 vaccine (dated by TCRdb to 2020 to 2023). A note on the overall study: AZD1222 recipients given second doses at about 4 weeks or at about 12 weeks were pooled, since spike-specific TCR depth and breadth were not found to differ between the two schedules. Enrollment into the trials was organized by age into subgroups of 18-55, 56-69 and 70-plus years, and those subgroups contained roughly 150, 30 and 60 TCR-sequenced participants, respectively. TCR sequencing was performed for about 250 trial participants, of whom about 200 were given two doses of AZD1222 and around 25 were given two doses of MenACWY control vaccine. Overall study outcomes, separate from this receptor: After two AZD1222 doses, both the breadth and the depth of spike-specific TCRs were significantly higher than at day 0 and than in MenACWY recipients. The whole spike protein was spanned by vaccine-associated CD4 TCRs, and dominant responses were seen in regions 160-218 and 743-854. Because no day 14 peak-response samples were available, repertoires were characterized only after the peak T cell response. Reportedly, almost half of the unique spike-specific TCRs recognized epitopes lying outside the regions that are mutated in the B.1.351 and B.1.1.7 variants. Participants were mostly white British and included more females than males, and it was suggested by the authors that clonal diversity may have been underestimated. Conclusions about previously exposed vaccinees were limited because only six AZD1222 recipients were SARS-CoV-2 seropositive at baseline. In the small 56-69-year group, the increase in depth fell short of significance, most likely because of low power.

The meaning of the sample's time point label: baseline before first vaccination. Vaccinee samples were obtained from the UK trials COV001 and COV002, which included a single-blind randomized controlled phase 2/3 trial of AZD1222 (ChAdOx1 nCoV-19) in healthy adults. For TCRbeta chain sequencing, PBMC samples from trial participants were taken at day 0 and at day 28 after the second dose. The CDR3 regions of human TCRbeta chains were subjected to immunosequencing. The authors processed their data as follows. TCRs in the repertoires were compared against a reference library of SARS-CoV-2-specific TCRs that had been generated with the MIRA antigen-specificity platform. Breadth was defined as the fraction of unique TCRs that were SARS-CoV-2-associated, and depth was defined as the fraction of total T cells that were SARS-CoV-2-associated. Using the MIRA data, each spike-specific TCR was mapped to the spike region that the TCR reacts to and placed in a CD4 or CD8 class. Log10-transformed breadth and depth values were compared by one-way ANOVA with Sidak's multiple comparisons tests. In TCRdb, the immuneACCESS table is reduced to in-frame sequences with V and J assigned. These tables do not hold every clone; where another copy was compared, an unresolved V gene accounts for under half, and the others remain unexplained. V and J calls plus clone size are reproduced from that table; the DNA served to infer D and trimming. A total of 150,000 or so clones appear in this sample, approximately 94% of them only once. The ten largest clones capture 0.64% of the sample.

V loses 2 bases, J loses 2 bases, and the germline ends lie 6 bases apart. There are 13 amino acids in the CDR3, from cysteine to phenylalanine inclusive. The read is trimmed to its CDR3 DNA, 39 bases read in frame from base 1. The germline V gene yields SGHTA for CDR1 and FQGNSA for CDR2. Comments on this clone: Its antigen target is currently unknown. No much larger clone is present one base from it, and per-base qualities are unavailable.

This sequence was found in an adult in good health. This chain joins TRBV7-2 to TRBJ1-2; confidence is insufficient to name the D gene. The sample here was peripheral blood, taken on day 0 of AZD1222 vaccination. At the DNA level, the sequence is TGTGCCAGCAGCTTACAGATCAACTATGGCTACACCTTC. This sequence encodes CASSLQINYGYTF. With the portions outside the CDR3 filled from the reference TRBV7-2 and TRBJ1-2 genes, the complete variable region becomes GAGVSQSPSNKVTEKGKDVELRCDPISGHTALYWYRQSLGQGLEFLIYFQGNSAPDKSGLPSDRFSAERTGGSVSTLTIQRTQQEDSAVYLCASSLQINYGYTFGSGTRLTVV.